The 4 T cell receptor beta chains below come from one sample, sequenced in a study of blood T cell repertoires in COVID-19. This table comes from immunoSEQ multiplex PCR, and its TCRdb copy is limited to in-frame clones, with some not included. The repertoire includes approximately 160,000 clones, about 74% of them detected once, and 8% to 9.5% sits in the top ten. The sequenced material came from peripheral blood. The origin of the receptors is a man in his 60s with acute or convalescent COVID-19.

This clone was seen just once. This chain uses TRBV3-1 (or the pseudogene TRBV3-2) with TRBJ2-2, with D unclear. V lost 0 bases to trimming and J lost 5 bases, with 4 bases between them. The CDR3 has 13 amino acids. Germline V lookup: CDR1 LGHDT, CDR2 YNNKEL (reference sequence). CDR3 region: CASSQESTGELFF. The CDR3 nucleotides are TGTGCCAGCAGCCAAGAATCAACCGGGGAGCTGTTTTTT.

This sequence joins TRBV9 and TRBJ1-1, with 8 positions matching TRBD1. The CDR3 covers 15 residues. The V gene end was trimmed by 5 bases and the J gene end by 1 base; junction bases not matched to a gene: 7. Looked up from germline, CDR1 is SGDLS and CDR2 is YYNGEE. The CDR3 loop reads CASSAGGYKNTEAFF. As DNA, the CDR3 is TGTGCCAGCAGTGCAGGGGGCTACAAGAACACTGAAGCTTTCTTT.

The genes are TRBV19 and TRBJ2-7; tentative D call: TRBD1 (5 bases). V was trimmed by 2 bases and J by 0 bases, leaving 11 bases between them. CDR3 length: 15 residues. The germline gives CDR1 LNHDA, CDR2 SQIVND (reference sequence). CDR3 in DNA: TGTGCCAGTAGTATATTCGACAGTAGCTCCTACGAGCAGTACTTC. As protein: CASSIFDSSSYEQYF.

The CDR3 reads CASSAGVGLGQYF. The CDR3 region has the DNA TGTGCCAGCAGCGCGGGGGTGGGGCTTGGGCAGTACTTC. The chain carries TRBV9 and TRBJ2-7; D might be TRBD2 (6 bases). This CDR3 has 13 amino acids. Germline lookup yields CDR1 SGDLS and CDR2 YYNGEE. V was clipped by 3 bases and J by 9 bases, with 16 bases between them.